This T cell receptor beta chain was identified in a study of tissue T cells after allogeneic stem cell transplantation. A note on this clone: Its antigen is not identified. Here the gene names and germline are mouse. Coverage ceases 1 residue before the CDR3 finishes, and the germline J gene fills in the end.

Study-wide points: Alloreactivity or antigen specificity of tissue TCRs was not determined; some clones might be host cells.

The time point is: mouse harvest day 14 after allogeneic transplant. Mouse grafts combined 10^7 T-cell-depleted bone marrow cells with 10^6 splenic CD5+ T cells. Tissues came from B6→BALB/c major-mismatch GVHD mice at day 7 or 14. Survey-depth TCRbeta CDR3 sequencing reported V/J genes and productive frequencies. This table comes from immunoSEQ multiplex PCR, and its TCRdb copy is limited to in-frame clones, with some not included. The data contain under 3,000 clones, less than 50% of them singletons. Trimming pared 2 bases from V and 0 bases from J, leaving 11 bases between. Germline CDR1 reads SNHLY; CDR2 reads FYNGKV (reference sequence). The CDR3 spans 15 residues.

The chain couples TRBV3 to TRBJ2-7; D perhaps matches TRBD1 (6 bases). The sequenced sample was lymph node tissue. The sequence came from a female BALB/c mouse given C57BL/6 T cells with graft-versus-host disease after an allogeneic hematopoietic cell transplant. The CDR3 spells CASSLWQGPSYEQYF. The CDR3 DNA, read in part, is TGTGCCAGCAGCTTATGGCAGGGGCCCTCCTATGAACAGTAC.